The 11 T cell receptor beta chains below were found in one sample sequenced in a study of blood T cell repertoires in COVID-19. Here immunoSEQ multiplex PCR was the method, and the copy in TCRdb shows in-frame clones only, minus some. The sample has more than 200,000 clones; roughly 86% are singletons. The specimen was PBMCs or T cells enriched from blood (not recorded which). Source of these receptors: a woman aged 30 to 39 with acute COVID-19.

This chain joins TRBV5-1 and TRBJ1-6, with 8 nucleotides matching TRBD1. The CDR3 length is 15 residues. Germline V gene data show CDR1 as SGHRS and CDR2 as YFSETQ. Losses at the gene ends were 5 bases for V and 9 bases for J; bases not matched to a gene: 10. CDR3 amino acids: CASRPTGTGISPLHF. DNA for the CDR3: TGCGCCAGCAGACCCACCGGGACAGGCATTTCACCCCTCCACTTT.

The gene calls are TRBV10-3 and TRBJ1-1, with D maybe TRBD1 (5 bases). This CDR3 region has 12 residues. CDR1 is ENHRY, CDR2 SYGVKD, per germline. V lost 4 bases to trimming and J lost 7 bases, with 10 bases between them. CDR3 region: CAISARVGEAFF. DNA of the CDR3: TGTGCCATCAGTGCCAGGGTGGGTGAAGCTTTCTTT.

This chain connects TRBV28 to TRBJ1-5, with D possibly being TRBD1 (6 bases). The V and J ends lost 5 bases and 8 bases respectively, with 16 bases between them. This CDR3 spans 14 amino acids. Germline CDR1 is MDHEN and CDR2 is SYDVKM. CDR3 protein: CASSPRQAEKPQHF. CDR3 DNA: TGTGCCAGCAGTCCCAGACAGGCCGAAAAGCCCCAGCATTTT. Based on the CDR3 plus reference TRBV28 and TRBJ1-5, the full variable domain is DVKVTQSSRYLVKRTGEKVFLECVQDMDHENMFWYRQDPGLGLRLIYFSYDVKMKEKGDIPEGYSVSREKKERFSLILESASTNQTSMYLCASSPRQAEKPQHFGDGTRLSIL.

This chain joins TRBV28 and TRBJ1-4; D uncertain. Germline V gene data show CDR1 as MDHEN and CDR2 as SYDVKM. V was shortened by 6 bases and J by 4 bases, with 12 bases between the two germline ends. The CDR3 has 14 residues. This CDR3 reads CASSKAGSNEKLFF. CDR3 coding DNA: TGTGCCAGCAGCAAGGCGGGGAGTAATGAAAAACTGTTTTTT.

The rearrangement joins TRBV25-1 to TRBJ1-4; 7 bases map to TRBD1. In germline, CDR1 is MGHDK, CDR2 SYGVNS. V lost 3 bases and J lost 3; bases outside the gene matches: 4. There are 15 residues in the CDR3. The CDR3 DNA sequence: TGTGCCAGCAGTGATCAGGGGGTCCCTAATGAAAAACTGTTTTTT. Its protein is CASSDQGVPNEKLFF.

Here the CDR3 DNA reads TGTGCCAGCAGCTCAATCAGCCGGTTTAGGACAAGGAACACTGAAGCTTTCTTT. Its protein product is CASSSISRFRTRNTEAFF. The V call is TRBV5-8, the J call TRBJ1-1, with TRBD1 as a possible D gene (5 bases). V was trimmed by 3 bases and J by 1 base, leaving 22 bases between them. Per germline, CDR1 SGHTS and CDR2 YDEGEE. The CDR3 is 18 amino acids.

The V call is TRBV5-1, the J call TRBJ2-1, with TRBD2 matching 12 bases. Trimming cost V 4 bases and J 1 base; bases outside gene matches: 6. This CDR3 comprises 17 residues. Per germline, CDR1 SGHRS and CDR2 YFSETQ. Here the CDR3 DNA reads TGCGCCAGCAGCATTGGGGGGACTAGCGGGTCCTACAATGAGCAGTTCTTC. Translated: CASSIGGTSGSYNEQFF.

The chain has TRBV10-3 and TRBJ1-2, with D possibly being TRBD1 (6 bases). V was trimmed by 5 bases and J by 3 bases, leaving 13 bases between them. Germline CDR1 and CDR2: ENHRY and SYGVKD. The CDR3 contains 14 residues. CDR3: CAISTRDTHYGYTF. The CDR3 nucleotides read TGTGCCATCAGTACCCGGGACACCCACTATGGCTACACCTTC.

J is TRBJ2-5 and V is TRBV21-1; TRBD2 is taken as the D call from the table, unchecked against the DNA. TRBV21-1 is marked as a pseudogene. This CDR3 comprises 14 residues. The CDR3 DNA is TGTGCCACCCCGAATCCGGGGTTCCGAGAGACCCAGTACTTC. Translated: CATPNPGFRETQYF.

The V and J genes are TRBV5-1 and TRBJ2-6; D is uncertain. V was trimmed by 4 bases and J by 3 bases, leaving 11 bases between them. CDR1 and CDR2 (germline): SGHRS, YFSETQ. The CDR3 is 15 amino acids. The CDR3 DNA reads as TGCGCCAGCAGCAGAGCCCCCGGTGGGGCCAACGTCCTGACTTTC. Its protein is CASSRAPGGANVLTF.

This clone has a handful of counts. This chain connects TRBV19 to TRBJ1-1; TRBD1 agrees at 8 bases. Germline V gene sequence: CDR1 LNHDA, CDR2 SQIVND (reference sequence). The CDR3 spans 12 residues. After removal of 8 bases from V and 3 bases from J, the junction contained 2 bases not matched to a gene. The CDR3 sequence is CASVDRDTEAFF. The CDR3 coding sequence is TGTGCCAGTGTGGACAGGGACACTGAAGCTTTCTTT.